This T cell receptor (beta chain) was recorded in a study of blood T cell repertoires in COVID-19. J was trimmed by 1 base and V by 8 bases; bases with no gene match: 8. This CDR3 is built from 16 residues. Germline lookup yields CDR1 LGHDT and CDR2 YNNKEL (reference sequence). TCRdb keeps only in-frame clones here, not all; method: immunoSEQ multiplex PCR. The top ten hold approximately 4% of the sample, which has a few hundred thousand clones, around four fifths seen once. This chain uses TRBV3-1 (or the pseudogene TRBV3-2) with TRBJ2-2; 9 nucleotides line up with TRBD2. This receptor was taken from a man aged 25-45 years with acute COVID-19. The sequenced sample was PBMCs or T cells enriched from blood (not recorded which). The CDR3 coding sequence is TGTGCCAGCCGGAGCGGGGGGTTAAAGAACACCGGGGAGCTGTTTTTT. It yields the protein CASRSGGLKNTGELFF.